This TCR beta chain was sequenced for a study of shared clonotypes between healthy human individuals. On the study more broadly: There were three CD4 naive, three CD4 memory, two CD8 naive and one CD8 memory plates per donor. Broader study findings: Estimated clonotype richness was generally higher in naive than memory subsets.

CDR1 is MGHDK, CDR2 SYGVNS, per germline. Trimming pared 9 bases from V and 2 bases from J, leaving 11 bases between. The CDR3 runs 12 residues. This clone turned up a few times. Its cognate antigen is unknown. Assay execution proceeded at the deep level. Using about 220 ng DNA, tens of thousands of T cell genomes, the sorted-subset replicate PCRs were run. The protocol was immunoSEQ multiplex PCR, while the TCRdb copy is restricted to in-frame clones and leaves out a portion. Here the sample spans 1.4 million to 1.5 million clones, approximately 97% being singletons. This clonotype originated in a man aged 30 to 39 in good health. The rearrangement links TRBV25-1 to TRBJ2-7, with a weak D call TRBD2 (5 bases). The sample taken for sequencing was naive CD4+ T cells sorted from blood. Subset given: CD45RA+ positively selected. The CDR3 sequence is CARPQEAYEQYF. The DNA for the CDR3 is TGTGCCAGACCCCAGGAGGCCTACGAGCAGTACTTC.